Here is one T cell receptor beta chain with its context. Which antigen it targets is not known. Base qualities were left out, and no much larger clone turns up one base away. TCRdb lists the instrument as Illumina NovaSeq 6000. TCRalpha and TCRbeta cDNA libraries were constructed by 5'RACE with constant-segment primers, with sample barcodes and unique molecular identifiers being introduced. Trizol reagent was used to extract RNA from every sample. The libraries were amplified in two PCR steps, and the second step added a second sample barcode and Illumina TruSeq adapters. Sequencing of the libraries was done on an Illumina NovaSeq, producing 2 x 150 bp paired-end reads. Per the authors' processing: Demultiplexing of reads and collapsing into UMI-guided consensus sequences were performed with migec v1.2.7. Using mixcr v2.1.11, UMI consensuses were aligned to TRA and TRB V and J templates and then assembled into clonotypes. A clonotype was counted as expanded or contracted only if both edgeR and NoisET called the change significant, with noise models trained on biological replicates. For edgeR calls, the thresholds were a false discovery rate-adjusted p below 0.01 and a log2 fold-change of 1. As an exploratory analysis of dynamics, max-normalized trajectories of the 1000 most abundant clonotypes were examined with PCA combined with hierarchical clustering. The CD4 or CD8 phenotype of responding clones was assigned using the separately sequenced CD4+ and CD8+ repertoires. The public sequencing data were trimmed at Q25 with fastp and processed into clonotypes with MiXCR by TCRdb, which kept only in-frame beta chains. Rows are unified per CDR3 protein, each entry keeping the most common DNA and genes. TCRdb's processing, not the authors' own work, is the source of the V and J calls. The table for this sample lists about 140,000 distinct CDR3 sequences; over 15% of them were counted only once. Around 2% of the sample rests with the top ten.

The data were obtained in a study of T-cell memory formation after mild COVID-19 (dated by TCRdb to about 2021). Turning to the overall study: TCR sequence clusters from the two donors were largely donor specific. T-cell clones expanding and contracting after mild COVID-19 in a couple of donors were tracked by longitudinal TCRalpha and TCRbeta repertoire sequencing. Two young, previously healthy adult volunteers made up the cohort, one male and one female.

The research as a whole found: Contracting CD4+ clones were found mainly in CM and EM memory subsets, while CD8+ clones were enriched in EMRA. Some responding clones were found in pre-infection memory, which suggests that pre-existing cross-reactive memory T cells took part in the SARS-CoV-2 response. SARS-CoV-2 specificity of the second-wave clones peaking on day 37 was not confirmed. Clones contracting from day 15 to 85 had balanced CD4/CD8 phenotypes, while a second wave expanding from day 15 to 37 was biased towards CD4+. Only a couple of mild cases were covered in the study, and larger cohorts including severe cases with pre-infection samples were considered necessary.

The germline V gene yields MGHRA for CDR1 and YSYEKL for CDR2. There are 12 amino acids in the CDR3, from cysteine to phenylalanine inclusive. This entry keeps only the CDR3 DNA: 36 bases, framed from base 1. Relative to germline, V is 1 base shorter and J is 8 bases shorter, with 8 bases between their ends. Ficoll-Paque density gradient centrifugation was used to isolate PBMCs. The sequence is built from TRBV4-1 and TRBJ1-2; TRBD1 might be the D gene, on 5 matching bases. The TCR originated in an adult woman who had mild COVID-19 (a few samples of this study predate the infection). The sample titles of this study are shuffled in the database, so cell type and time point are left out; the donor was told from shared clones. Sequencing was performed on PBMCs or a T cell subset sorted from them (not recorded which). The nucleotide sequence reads TGCGCCAGCAGCCAAGGACAGTTCGGCTACACCTTC. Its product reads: CASSQGQFGYTF.